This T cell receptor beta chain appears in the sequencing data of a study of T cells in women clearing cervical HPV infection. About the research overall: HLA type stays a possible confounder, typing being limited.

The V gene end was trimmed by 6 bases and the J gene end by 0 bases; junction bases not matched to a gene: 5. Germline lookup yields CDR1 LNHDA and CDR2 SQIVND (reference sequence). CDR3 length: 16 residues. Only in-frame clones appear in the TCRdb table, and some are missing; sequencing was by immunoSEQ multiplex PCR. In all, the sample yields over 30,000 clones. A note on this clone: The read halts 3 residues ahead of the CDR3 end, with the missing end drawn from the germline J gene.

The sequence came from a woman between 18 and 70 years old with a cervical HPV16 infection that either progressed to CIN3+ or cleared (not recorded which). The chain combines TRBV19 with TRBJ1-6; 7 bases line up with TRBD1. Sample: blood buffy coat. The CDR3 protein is CASSTTGSSYNSPLHF. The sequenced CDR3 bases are TGTGCCAGTAGCACGACAGGGAGCTCCTATAATTCACCC.